The 15 T cell receptor beta chains listed next were all sequenced from one sample in a study of shared T cell receptors in the human thymus. Method: immunoSEQ multiplex PCR; TCRdb's copy keeps in-frame clones and lacks some. The sample has roughly 550,000 clones, 75% to 85% seen once. These data were also reused for a study on human thymus T cells.

Source material: thymocytes. Receptors were obtained from a boy under two years old with a congenital heart defect.

J is TRBJ2-3 and V is TRBV4-1; 9 nucleotides match TRBD2. The germline CDR1 and CDR2 sequences are MGHRA and YSYEKL. The CDR3 has 17 residues. V shed 1 base, J shed 0 bases, and the junction held 5 bases outside the gene matches. In DNA form, the CDR3 reads TGCGCCAGCAGCCAAGTTCCAACTAGCGGGAGCACAGATACGCAGTATTTT. It translates to CASSQVPTSGSTDTQYF.

This rearrangement joins TRBV4-3 to TRBJ2-5; a possible D gene is TRBD1 (5 bases). The DNA end favors TRBJ2-7, so the J call may be wrong. The CDR3 consists of 15 residues. Germline CDR1 and CDR2: LGHNA and YSLEER. DNA of the CDR3: TGCGCCAGCAGCCAAGATTTGCAGGGATCGTACGAGCAGTACTTC. It translates to CASSQDLQGSYEQYF.

V gene TRBV5-4 combines with J gene TRBJ1-2; 9 bases line up with TRBD1. The CDR3 runs 15 residues. Germline V CDR1 and CDR2: SGHNT, YYREEE (reference sequence). Trimming cost V 0 bases and J 8 bases; bases outside gene matches: 8. Written as DNA, the CDR3 is TGTGCCAGCAGCTTGGATGTGGGACAGGGTCGGGGCTACACCTTC. Translated: CASSLDVGQGRGYTF.

V and J are TRBV2 and TRBJ2-7; TRBD1 matches 10 bases. Trimming cost V 7 bases and J 2 bases; bases outside gene matches: 2. This CDR3 has 13 residues. Germline values: CDR1 SNHLY, CDR2 FYNNEI. The CDR3 sequence: CASTGQGAYEQYF. CDR3 nucleotides: TGTGCCAGCACCGGACAGGGGGCCTACGAGCAGTACTTC.

The chain recombines TRBV2 with TRBJ1-5; TRBD1 might be the D (6 bases). The length of the CDR3 is 14 residues. Germline V gives CDR1 SNHLY, CDR2 FYNNEI. Trimming took off 8 bases at V and 1 base at J, with 12 bases between the two ends. This CDR3 is CASGGAPSNQPQHF. DNA for the CDR3: TGTGCCAGCGGGGGGGCGCCGAGCAATCAGCCCCAGCATTTT.

V is TRBV4-2 and J is TRBJ2-2; 8 positions match TRBD2. The CDR3 spans 17 residues. V shed 1 base, J shed 6 bases, and the junction held 10 bases outside the gene matches. Germline V gene data show CDR1 as LGHNA and CDR2 as YNFKEQ. CDR3: CASSQGVFQRESGELFF. The CDR3 nucleotides read TGTGCCAGCAGCCAAGGAGTGTTCCAGCGGGAGTCCGGGGAGCTGTTTTTT.

The genes are TRBV6-6 and TRBJ2-7; possibly TRBD1 for D (6 bases). Germline V gene lookup returns CDR1 MNHNY and CDR2 SVGAGI (reference sequence). The CDR3 consists of 14 residues. The V end was cut by 2 bases, the J end by 3 bases, with 11 bases between. CDR3 region: CASSYGGLVYEQYF. CDR3 DNA sequence: TGTGCCAGCAGTTACGGGGGCTTGGTCTACGAGCAGTACTTC.

This chain links TRBV14 with TRBJ2-5; D remains ambiguous. V dropped 0 bases and J dropped 4 bases, with 21 bases sitting between them. CDR3 length: 18 amino acids. The germline V gene has CDR1 SGHDN and CDR2 FVKESK. CDR3 region: CASSQDVLVRVEGETQYF. DNA of the CDR3: TGTGCCAGCAGCCAAGATGTTCTAGTCAGAGTCGAAGGAGAGACCCAGTACTTC.

The gene calls are TRBV28 and TRBJ2-7, with 13 bases lining up with TRBD2. The CDR3 length is 18 residues. Germline V gene data show CDR1 as MDHEN and CDR2 as SYDVKM. V gave up 5 bases and J gave up 3 bases; unmatched junction bases: 13. The CDR3 DNA sequence: TGTGCCAGCAGTCCCAGGACTAGCGGGGGTTCCCTGGACTACGAGCAGTACTTC. It translates to CASSPRTSGGSLDYEQYF.

This clone was seen a handful of times. The chain combines TRBV4-1 with TRBJ2-1; D gene ambiguous. Looked up from germline, CDR1 is MGHRA and CDR2 is YSYEKL. This CDR3 has 14 amino acids. The V gene lost 0 bases and the J gene lost 3 bases, with 6 bases spanning the gap. As DNA, the CDR3 is TGCGCCAGCAGCCAAGAAAGGAGCTACAATGAGCAGTTCTTC. As protein: CASSQERSYNEQFF.

This clone has a single count. This rearrangement joins TRBV4-2 to TRBJ2-2; 10 bases line up with TRBD2. Losses at the gene ends were 3 bases for V and 5 bases for J; bases not matched to a gene: 9. The CDR3 covers 17 residues. In germline, CDR1 is LGHNA, CDR2 YNFKEQ. As DNA, the CDR3 is TGTGCCAGCAGCCATGCTCTAGCGGGAGAGTGGACCGGGGAGCTGTTTTTT. Its protein is CASSHALAGEWTGELFF.

This sequence joins TRBV14 and TRBJ2-1; possibly TRBD2 for D (6 bases). CDR3 length: 14 amino acids. Per germline, CDR1 SGHDN and CDR2 FVKESK. The V gene lost 6 bases and the J gene lost 7 bases, with 16 bases spanning the gap. The CDR3 nucleotides read TGTGCCAGCAGGCGGGACTCACGGGGGAATGAGCAGTTCTTC. This translates into CASRRDSRGNEQFF.

V and J are TRBV11-2 and TRBJ2-7; possible D gene TRBD2, 6 bases. Trimming left V 2 bases short and J 2 bases short, with 16 bases between. Germline V gene data show CDR1 as SGHAT and CDR2 as FQNNGV. This CDR3 contains 16 residues. CDR3 DNA sequence: TGTGCCAGCAGCTTACCACAGCGGGTGCCTGCCTACGAGCAGTACTTC. It codes for CASSLPQRVPAYEQYF. Full variable domain (outside the CDR3, taken from reference TRBV11-2 and TRBJ2-7): EAGVAQSPRYKIIEKRQSVAFWCNPISGHATLYWYQQILGQGPKLLIQFQNNGVVDDSQLPKDRFSAERLKGVDSTLKIQPAKLEDSAVYLCASSLPQRVPAYEQYFGPGTRLTVT.

The CDR3 loop is CASSAQGHEQFF. CDR3 bases: TGTGCCAGCAGCGCCCAGGGGCATGAGCAGTTCTTC. This chain connects TRBV7-9 to TRBJ2-1; TRBD1 might be the D (6 bases). This CDR3 is built from 12 residues. Trimming took 5 bases from V and 8 from J, leaving 10 bases between them. From germline, CDR1 is SEHNR and CDR2 FQNEAQ (reference sequence).

The V gene is TRBV6-5, the J gene TRBJ2-3; 7 positions match TRBD2. There are 15 residues in the CDR3. Germline V gives CDR1 MNHEY, CDR2 SVGAGI. The V segment lost 6 bases and the J segment 5 bases; nucleotides outside the gene matches: 11. CDR3 region: CASRTAGTTVDTQYF. DNA of the CDR3: TGTGCCAGCAGAACCGCCGGGACTACCGTAGATACGCAGTATTTT.